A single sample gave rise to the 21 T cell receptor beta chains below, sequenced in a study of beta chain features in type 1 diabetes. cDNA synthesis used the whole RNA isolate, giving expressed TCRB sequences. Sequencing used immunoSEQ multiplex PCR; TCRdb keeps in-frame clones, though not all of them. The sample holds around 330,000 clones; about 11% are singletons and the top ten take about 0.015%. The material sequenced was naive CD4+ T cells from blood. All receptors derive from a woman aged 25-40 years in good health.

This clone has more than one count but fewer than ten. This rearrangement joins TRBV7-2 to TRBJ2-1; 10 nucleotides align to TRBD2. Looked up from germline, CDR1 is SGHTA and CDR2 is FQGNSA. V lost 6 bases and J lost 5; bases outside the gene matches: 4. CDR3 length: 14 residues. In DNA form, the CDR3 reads TGTGCCAGCAGTCGAGCGGGAGGGAACAATGAGCAGTTCTTC. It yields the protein CASSRAGGNNEQFF.

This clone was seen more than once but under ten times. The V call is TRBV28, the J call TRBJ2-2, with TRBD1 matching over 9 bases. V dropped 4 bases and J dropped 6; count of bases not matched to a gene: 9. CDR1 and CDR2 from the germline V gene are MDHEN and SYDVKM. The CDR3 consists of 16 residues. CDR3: CASSSPVGQGSGELFF. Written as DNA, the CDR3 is TGTGCCAGCAGTTCCCCCGTTGGACAGGGGTCCGGGGAGCTGTTTTTT.

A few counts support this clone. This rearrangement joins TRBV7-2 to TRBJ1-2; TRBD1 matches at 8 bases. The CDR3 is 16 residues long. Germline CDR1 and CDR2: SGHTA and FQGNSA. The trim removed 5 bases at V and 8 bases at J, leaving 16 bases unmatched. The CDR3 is CASSPSGGTGYGGYTF. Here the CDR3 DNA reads TGTGCCAGCAGCCCCTCCGGGGGGACAGGCTACGGAGGCTACACCTTC. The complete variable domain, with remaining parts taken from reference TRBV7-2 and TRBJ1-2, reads GAGVSQSPSNKVTEKGKDVELRCDPISGHTALYWYRQSLGQGLEFLIYFQGNSAPDKSGLPSDRFSAERTGGSVSTLTIQRTQQEDSAVYLCASSPSGGTGYGGYTFGSGTRLTVV.

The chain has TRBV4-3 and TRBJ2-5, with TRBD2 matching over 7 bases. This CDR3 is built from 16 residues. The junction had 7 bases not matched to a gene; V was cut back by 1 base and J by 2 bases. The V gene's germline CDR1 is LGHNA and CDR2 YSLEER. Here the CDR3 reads CASSQGLPSGQETQYF. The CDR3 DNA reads TGCGCCAGCAGCCAAGGACTCCCTAGCGGTCAAGAGACCCAGTACTTC.

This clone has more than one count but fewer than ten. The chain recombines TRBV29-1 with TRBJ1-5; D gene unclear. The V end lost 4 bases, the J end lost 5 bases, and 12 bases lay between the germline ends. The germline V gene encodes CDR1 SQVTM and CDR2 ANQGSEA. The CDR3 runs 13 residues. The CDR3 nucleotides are TGCAGCGTTGCGGGTAATCGGGATCAGCCCCAGCATTTT. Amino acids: CSVAGNRDQPQHF.

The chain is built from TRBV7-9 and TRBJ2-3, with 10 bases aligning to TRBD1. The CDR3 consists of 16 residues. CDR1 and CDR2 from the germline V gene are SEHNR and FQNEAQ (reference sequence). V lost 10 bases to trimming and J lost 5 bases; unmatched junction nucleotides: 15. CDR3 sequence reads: CATRSGQGLRGDTQYF. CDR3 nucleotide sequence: TGTGCCACCCGATCGGGACAGGGGCTTCGGGGAGATACGCAGTATTTT.

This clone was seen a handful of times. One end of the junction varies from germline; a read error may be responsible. CDR3 protein: CASSEAALHF. CDR3 bases: TGTGCCAGCAGTGAAGCGGCCCTCCACTTC. The V and J genes are TRBV2 and TRBJ2-7; the D is unclear. The V gene's germline CDR1 is SNHLY and CDR2 FYNNEI. CDR3 size: 10 residues.

CDR3 sequence: CASSRGQYLDQPQHF. The CDR3 region has the DNA TGTGCCAGCAGCAGGGGACAGTATCTGGATCAGCCCCAGCATTTT. The chain couples TRBV5-6 to TRBJ1-5; 7 bases are a match to TRBD1. With 4 bases clipped from V and 5 bases from J, the junction kept 9 bases outside the gene matches. The germline CDR1 and CDR2 sequences are SGHDT and YYEEEE. CDR3 size: 15 residues.

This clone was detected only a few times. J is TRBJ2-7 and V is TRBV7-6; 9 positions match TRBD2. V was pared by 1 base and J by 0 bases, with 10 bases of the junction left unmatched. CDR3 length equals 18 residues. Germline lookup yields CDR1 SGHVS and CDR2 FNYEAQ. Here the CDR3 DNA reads TGTGCCAGCAGCTTAGTATCGGCTAGCGGGGTAACCTCCTACGAGCAGTACTTC. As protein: CASSLVSASGVTSYEQYF. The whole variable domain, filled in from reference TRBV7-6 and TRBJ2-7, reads GAGVSQSPRYKVTKRGQDVALRCDPISGHVSLYWYRQALGQGPEFLTYFNYEAQQDKSGLPNDRFSAERPEGSISTLTIQRTEQRDSAMYRCASSLVSASGVTSYEQYFGPGTRLTVT.

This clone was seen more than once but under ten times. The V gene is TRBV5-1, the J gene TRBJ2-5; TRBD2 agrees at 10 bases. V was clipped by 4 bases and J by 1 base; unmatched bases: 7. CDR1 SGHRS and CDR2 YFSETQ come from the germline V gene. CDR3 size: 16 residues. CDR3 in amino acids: CASSQLAGGTQETQYF. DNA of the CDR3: TGCGCCAGCAGCCAGTTAGCGGGAGGCACCCAAGAGACCCAGTACTTC.

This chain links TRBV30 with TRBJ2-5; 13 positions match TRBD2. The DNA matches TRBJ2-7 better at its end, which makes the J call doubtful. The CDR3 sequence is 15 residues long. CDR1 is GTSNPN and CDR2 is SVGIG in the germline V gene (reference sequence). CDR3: CAWSAGLAGVYEQYF. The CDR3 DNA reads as TGTGCCTGGAGTGCAGGACTAGCGGGAGTATACGAGCAGTACTTC.

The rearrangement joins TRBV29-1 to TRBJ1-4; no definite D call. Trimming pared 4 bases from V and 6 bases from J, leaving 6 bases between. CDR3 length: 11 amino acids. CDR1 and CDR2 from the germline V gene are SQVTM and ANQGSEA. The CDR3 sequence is CSVGTYEKLFF. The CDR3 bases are TGCAGCGTTGGGACTTATGAAAAACTGTTTTTT.

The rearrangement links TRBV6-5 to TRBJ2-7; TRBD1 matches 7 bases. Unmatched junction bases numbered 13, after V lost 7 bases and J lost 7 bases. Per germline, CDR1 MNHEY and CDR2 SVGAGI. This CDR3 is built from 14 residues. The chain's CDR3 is CASKGGRGYLEQYF. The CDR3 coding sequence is TGTGCCAGCAAAGGGGGCAGGGGATACTTGGAGCAGTACTTC.

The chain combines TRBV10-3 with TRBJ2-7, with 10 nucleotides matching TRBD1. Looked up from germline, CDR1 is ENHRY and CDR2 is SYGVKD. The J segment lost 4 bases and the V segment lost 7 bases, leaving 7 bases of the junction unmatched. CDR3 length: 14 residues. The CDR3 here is CAITETGGGYEQYF. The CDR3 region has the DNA TGTGCCATCACCGAGACAGGGGGCGGGTACGAGCAGTACTTC.

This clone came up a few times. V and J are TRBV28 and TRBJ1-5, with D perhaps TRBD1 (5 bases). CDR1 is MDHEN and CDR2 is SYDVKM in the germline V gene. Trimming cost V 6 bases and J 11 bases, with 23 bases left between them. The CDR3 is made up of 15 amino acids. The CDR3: CASRIPGAVLMAQHF. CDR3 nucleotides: TGTGCCAGCAGGATCCCTGGGGCGGTCCTTATGGCCCAGCATTTT.

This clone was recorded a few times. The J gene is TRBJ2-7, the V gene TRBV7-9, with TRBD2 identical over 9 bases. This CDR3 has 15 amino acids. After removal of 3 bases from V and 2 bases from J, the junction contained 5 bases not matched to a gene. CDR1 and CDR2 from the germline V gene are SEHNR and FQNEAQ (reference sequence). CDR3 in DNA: TGTGCCAGCAGCTTTTCTATAGCGGGAGCCTACGAGCAGTACTTC. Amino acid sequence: CASSFSIAGAYEQYF.

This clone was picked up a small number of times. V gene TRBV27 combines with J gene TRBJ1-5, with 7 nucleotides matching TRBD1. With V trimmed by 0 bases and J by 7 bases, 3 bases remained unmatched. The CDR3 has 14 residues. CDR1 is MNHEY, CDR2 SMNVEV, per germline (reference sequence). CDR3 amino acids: CASSLSTGLQPQHF. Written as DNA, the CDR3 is TGTGCCAGCAGTTTATCGACAGGGTTACAGCCCCAGCATTTT.

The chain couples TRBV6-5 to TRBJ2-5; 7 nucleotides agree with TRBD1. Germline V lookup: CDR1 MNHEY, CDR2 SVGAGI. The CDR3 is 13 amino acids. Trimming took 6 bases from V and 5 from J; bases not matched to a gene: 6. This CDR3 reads CASREGGVETQYF. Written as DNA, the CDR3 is TGTGCCAGCAGAGAAGGGGGCGTCGAGACCCAGTACTTC.

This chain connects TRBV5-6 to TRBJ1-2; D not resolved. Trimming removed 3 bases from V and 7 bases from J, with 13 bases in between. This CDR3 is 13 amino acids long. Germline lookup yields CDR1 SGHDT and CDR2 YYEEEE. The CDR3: CASSSTVPRGYTF. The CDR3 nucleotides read TGTGCCAGCAGCTCCACAGTGCCCCGTGGCTACACCTTC. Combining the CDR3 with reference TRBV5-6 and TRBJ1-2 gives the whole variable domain DAGVTQSPTHLIKTRGQQVTLRCSPKSGHDTVSWYQQALGQGPQFIFQYYEEEERQRGNFPDRFSGHQFPNYSSELNVNALLLGDSALYLCASSSTVPRGYTFGSGTRLTVV.

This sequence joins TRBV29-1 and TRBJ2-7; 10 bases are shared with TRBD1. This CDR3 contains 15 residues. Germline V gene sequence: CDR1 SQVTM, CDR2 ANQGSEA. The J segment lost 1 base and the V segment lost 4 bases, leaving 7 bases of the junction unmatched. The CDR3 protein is CSVVDWDRGSYEQYF. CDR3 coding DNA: TGCAGCGTTGTCGACTGGGACAGGGGTTCCTACGAGCAGTACTTC.

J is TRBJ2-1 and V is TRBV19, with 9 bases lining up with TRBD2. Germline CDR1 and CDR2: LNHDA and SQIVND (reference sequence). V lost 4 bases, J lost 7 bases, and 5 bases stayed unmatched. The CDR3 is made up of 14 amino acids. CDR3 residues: CASSTGTSLNEQFF. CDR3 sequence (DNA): TGTGCCAGTAGTACGGGGACTAGCCTTAATGAGCAGTTCTTC. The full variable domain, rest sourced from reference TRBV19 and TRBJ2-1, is DGGITQSPKYLFRKEGQNVTLSCEQNLNHDAMYWYRQDPGQGLRLIYYSQIVNDFQKGDIAEGYSVSREKKESFPLTVTSAQKNPTAFYLCASSTGTSLNEQFFGPGTRLTVL.